The 32 T cell receptor beta chains in this list originate from one sample, sequenced in a study of brain T cells in children with intractable seizures. TCRdb keeps only in-frame clones here, not all; method: immunoSEQ multiplex PCR. The sample carries under 150,000 clones, approximately 94% recorded once. The sample was peripheral blood, taken at surgery. These receptors came from a boy under two years old with hemimegalencephaly and intractable seizures.

The rearrangement links TRBV7-9 to TRBJ2-5, with 9 bases fitting TRBD1. CDR1 is SEHNR and CDR2 is FQNEAQ in the germline V gene (reference sequence). The junction had 5 bases not matched to a gene; V was cut back by 1 base and J by 5 bases. This CDR3 is 15 amino acids long. The CDR3 spells CASSLDGTGKETQYF. CDR3 DNA: TGTGCCAGCAGCTTAGATGGGACAGGGAAGGAGACCCAGTACTTC. Full variable domain (missing parts from reference TRBV7-9 and TRBJ2-5): DTGVSQNPRHKITKRGQNVTFRCDPISEHNRLYWYRQTLGQGPEFLTYFQNEAQLEKSRLLSDRFSAERPKGSFSTLEIQRTEQGDSAMYLCASSLDGTGKETQYFGPGTRLLVL.

The chain uses TRBV19 and TRBJ2-5; D is ambiguous. The CDR3 is 18 residues long. The V gene lost 6 bases and the J gene lost 5 bases, with 28 bases spanning the gap. Germline CDR1 reads LNHDA; CDR2 reads SQIVND (reference sequence). The CDR3 DNA reads as TGTGCCAGTAGCGTAGTTTTGAATTTTCCGGCCAAATGGGAGACCCAGTACTTC. Amino acids: CASSVVLNFPAKWETQYF.

This clone was observed a single time. The chain has TRBV9 and TRBJ2-1, with D perhaps matching TRBD1 or TRBD2 (5 bases each). CDR3 length: 14 residues. The germline gives CDR1 SGDLS, CDR2 YYNGEE. Deletions cut 3 bases from V and 10 bases from J, with 17 bases between. The CDR3 loop reads CASSARDLPGEQFF. CDR3 DNA sequence: TGTGCCAGCAGCGCCCGGGACCTCCCCGGGGAGCAGTTCTTC.

The chain uses TRBV20-1 and TRBJ2-7; possibly TRBD1 for D (5 bases). The CDR3 totals 13 residues. Trimming left V 3 bases short and J 5 bases short, with 14 bases between. Germline V lookup: CDR1 DFQATT, CDR2 SNEGSKA (reference sequence). CDR3 nucleotide sequence: TGCAGTGCTAGTTGGCAGGGTGAGGACGAGCAGTACTTC. Protein product: CSASWQGEDEQYF.

To note about this clone: Other DNA sequences from this sample encode an identical CDR3 as well. This sequence joins TRBV9 and TRBJ1-4, with 7 bases fitting TRBD1. J lost 0 bases, V lost 1 base, and 0 bases had no gene match. The CDR3 is 15 amino acids. CDR1 is SGDLS, CDR2 YYNGEE, per germline. In nucleotides, the CDR3 is TGTGCCAGCAGCGTACAGGGGGCAACTAATGAAAAACTGTTTTTT. Encoded protein: CASSVQGATNEKLFF.

The V call is TRBV9, the J call TRBJ2-2; TRBD2 matches 10 bases. This CDR3 region has 15 residues. In germline, CDR1 is SGDLS, CDR2 YYNGEE. V dropped 1 base and J dropped 9; count of bases not matched to a gene: 6. The CDR3 reads CASSVSGRASRELFF. CDR3 sequence (DNA): TGTGCCAGCAGCGTAAGCGGGAGGGCTTCCAGGGAGCTGTTTTTT.

The J gene is TRBJ2-2, the V gene TRBV7-3; D may be TRBD2 (6 bases). There are 15 residues in the CDR3. The germline V gene encodes CDR1 SGHTA and CDR2 FQGTGA. The V gene lost 0 bases and the J gene lost 1 base, with 6 bases spanning the gap. The CDR3 nucleotides read TGTGCCAGCAGCTTAACTAGCGGGAACACCGGGGAGCTGTTTTTT. Its protein is CASSLTSGNTGELFF. Based on the CDR3 plus reference TRBV7-3 and TRBJ2-2, the full variable domain is GAGVSQTPSNKVTEKGKYVELRCDPISGHTALYWYRQSLGQGPEFLIYFQGTGAADDSGLPNDRFFAVRPEGSVSTLKIQRTERGDSAVYLCASSLTSGNTGELFFGEGSRLTVL.

This chain uses TRBV2 with TRBJ2-6; D is tentatively TRBD1 or TRBD2 (5 bases each). Trimming took off 4 bases at V and 4 bases at J, with 14 bases between the two ends. This CDR3 contains 16 residues. CDR1 is SNHLY and CDR2 is FYNNEI in the germline V gene. Here the CDR3 DNA reads TGTGCCAGCAGTGTTGTCGGGGCGCTAGGGGCCAACGTCCTGACTTTC. Its translation is CASSVVGALGANVLTF.

J is TRBJ2-3 and V is TRBV27; 9 bases align to TRBD2. In germline, CDR1 is MNHEY, CDR2 SMNVEV (reference sequence). J gave up 5 bases and V 6 bases, and 12 bases lay outside the gene matches. This CDR3 region has 16 residues. CDR3 residues: CASSPTGLALIDTQYF. CDR3 coding DNA: TGTGCCAGCAGCCCAACGGGACTAGCTTTGATAGATACGCAGTATTTT.

This chain links TRBV5-5 with TRBJ1-5, with TRBD1 as a possible D gene (6 bases). Germline V lookup: CDR1 SGHKS, CDR2 YYEKEE (reference sequence). V was clipped by 1 base and J by 7 bases, with 12 bases between them. The CDR3 sequence is 14 residues long. The CDR3 loop reads CASSLSQGRQPQHF. The CDR3 DNA sequence: TGTGCCAGCAGCTTGAGTCAGGGGAGGCAGCCCCAGCATTTT.

The gene calls are TRBV29-1 and TRBJ2-2; 9 nucleotides line up with TRBD1. The CDR3 runs 15 residues. Germline CDR1 SQVTM, CDR2 ANQGSEA. With 5 bases clipped from V and 5 bases from J, the junction kept 9 bases outside the gene matches. CDR3 sequence reads: CSVQKGQGVTGELFF. CDR3 DNA: TGCAGCGTTCAGAAGGGACAGGGTGTAACCGGGGAGCTGTTTTTT.

This chain joins TRBV2 and TRBJ2-4; D is unresolved. Trimming took 5 bases from V and 0 from J, leaving 14 bases between them. The CDR3 has 16 residues. The V gene's germline CDR1 is SNHLY and CDR2 FYNNEI. CDR3: CASSTGSPLAKNIQYF. The DNA for the CDR3 is TGTGCCAGCAGTACGGGCAGCCCTCTAGCCAAAAACATTCAGTACTTC. Looking up the rest from reference TRBV2 and TRBJ2-4 gives the full variable domain: EPEVTQTPSHQVTQMGQEVILRCVPISNHLYFYWYRQILGQKVEFLVSFYNNEISEKSEIFDDQFSVERPDGSNFTLKIRSTKLEDSAMYFCASSTGSPLAKNIQYFGAGTRLSVL.

The chain uses TRBV4-1 and TRBJ2-7; D might be TRBD2 (5 bases). Germline assignment: CDR1 MGHRA and CDR2 YSYEKL. Between the trimmed V and J ends, which lost 2 bases and 2 bases, there was a span of 22 bases. The CDR3 covers 18 residues. The CDR3 region is CASSQFGGSGTRTYEQYF. CDR3 bases: TGCGCCAGCAGCCAATTCGGTGGGAGTGGCACAAGGACCTACGAGCAGTACTTC.

Only one count was recorded for this clone. The chain recombines TRBV7-3 with TRBJ2-1, with D perhaps matching TRBD1 (6 bases). V was pared by 1 base and J by 9 bases, with 16 bases between. CDR3 size: 15 residues. Germline CDR1 is SGHTA and CDR2 is FQGTGA. DNA of the CDR3: TGTGCCAGCAGCTTAAAGCAGGGGTGGGCTAGTGAGCAGTTCTTC. This translates into CASSLKQGWASEQFF.

In its sample, this clone was seen once. The chain has TRBV3-1 (or the pseudogene TRBV3-2) and TRBJ2-7; 9 nucleotides align to TRBD1. Losses at the gene ends were 5 bases for V and 3 bases for J; bases not matched to a gene: 8. Germline CDR1 LGHDT, CDR2 YNNKEL (reference sequence). The CDR3 loop spans 15 amino acids. CDR3 sequence (DNA): TGTGCCAGCAGCGTCGCGGGACAGGGACTCTACGAGCAGTACTTC. As protein: CASSVAGQGLYEQYF.

The genes are TRBV10-2 and TRBJ1-4; D gene ambiguous. Deletions cut 0 bases from V and 7 bases from J, with 6 bases between. CDR1 WSHSY and CDR2 SAAADI come from the germline V gene. CDR3 length: 13 residues. CDR3 loop: CASSESRLEKLFF. In nucleotides, the CDR3 is TGCGCCAGCAGTGAGTCCAGGCTTGAAAAACTGTTTTTT.

The genes are TRBV29-1 and TRBJ1-1, with 8 bases lining up with TRBD1. V was clipped by 2 bases and J by 0 bases; unmatched bases: 5. Germline CDR1 and CDR2: SQVTM and ANQGSEA. This CDR3 is built from 15 residues. The CDR3 DNA follows: TGCAGCGTTGAAAGGGACAGGAGAATGAACACTGAAGCTTTCTTT. Translation gives CSVERDRRMNTEAFF.

The chain employs TRBV10-2 and TRBJ2-3, with D possibly being TRBD1 or TRBD2 (5 bases each). The germline CDR1 and CDR2 sequences are WSHSY and SAAADI. The V gene lost 0 bases and the J gene lost 4 bases, with 17 bases spanning the gap. The CDR3 sequence is 17 residues long. Here the CDR3 DNA reads TGCGCCAGCAGTGAGTCGTCGTGGGACCCCAGGGCAGATACGCAGTATTTT. Protein: CASSESSWDPRADTQYF.

The CDR3 bases are TGTGCCAGCAGCCAAGAAGGGTCGGCAGGAACCGGGGAGCTGTTTTTT. It encodes CASSQEGSAGTGELFF. V is TRBV4-2 and J is TRBJ2-2; no reliable D call. The CDR3 contains 16 residues. V lost 0 bases and J lost 5, with 13 bases in between. From germline, CDR1 is LGHNA and CDR2 YNFKEQ.

The gene calls are TRBV27 and TRBJ2-7; TRBD1 aligns across 7 bases. The CDR3 length is 14 residues. Germline V gene data show CDR1 as MNHEY and CDR2 as SMNVEV (reference sequence). J gave up 3 bases and V 5 bases, and 7 bases lay outside the gene matches. The CDR3, as DNA: TGTGCCAGCAGTGCACAGGGGACCCGCTACGAGCAGTACTTC. Translated, it gives CASSAQGTRYEQYF.

This sequence joins TRBV5-8 and TRBJ1-1, with a weak D call TRBD1 (6 bases). This CDR3 comprises 16 residues. V lost 4 bases to trimming and J lost 6 bases, with 22 bases between them. Germline assignment: CDR1 SGHTS and CDR2 YDEGEE. CDR3 sequence reads: CASSDNIQWTAAEAFF. The CDR3 DNA sequence: TGTGCCAGCAGCGACAACATCCAGTGGACAGCCGCTGAAGCTTTCTTT.

CDR3 coding DNA: TGTGCCAGCAGCCAATCCCGGGACAGGGACCACGAGCAGTACTTC. Translation gives CASSQSRDRDHEQYF. V is TRBV4-2 and J is TRBJ2-7; 9 bases are a match to TRBD1. The germline V gene encodes CDR1 LGHNA and CDR2 YNFKEQ. The ends lost 2 bases at V and 5 bases at J; junction bases unmatched: 7. The CDR3 spans 15 residues.

The rearrangement uses TRBV12-3 or TRBV12-4 and TRBJ2-7; no clear D. Trimming took off 3 bases at V and 5 bases at J, with 8 bases between the two ends. CDR3 size: 12 residues. The CDR3 DNA is TGTGCCAGCAGTTTTCAGTTCCACGAGCAGTACTTC. It encodes CASSFQFHEQYF.

This chain links TRBV19 with TRBJ1-1; D possibly corresponds to TRBD1 (6 bases). Trimming took 0 bases from V and 5 from J, leaving 19 bases between them. Looked up from germline, CDR1 is LNHDA and CDR2 is SQIVND (reference sequence). The CDR3 is made up of 17 amino acids. CDR3 sequence reads: CASSIDPAAGAITEAFF. CDR3 coding DNA: TGTGCCAGTAGTATAGATCCCGCGGCAGGGGCGATAACTGAAGCTTTCTTT.

The chain links TRBV4-1 to TRBJ1-1, with D unresolved. Germline V gene sequence: CDR1 MGHRA, CDR2 YSYEKL. CDR3 length: 14 amino acids. V lost 1 base and J 2 bases, leaving 8 bases between the germline ends. The DNA for the CDR3 is TGCGCCAGCAGCCAAGCGGGGATAAACACTGAAGCTTTCTTT. Its protein product is CASSQAGINTEAFF.

The CDR3 is CAISVSSGNTGELFF. As DNA, the CDR3 is TGTGCCATCAGTGTTTCTAGCGGGAACACCGGGGAGCTGTTTTTT. This chain connects TRBV10-3 to TRBJ2-2; 7 bases map to TRBD2. CDR3 length: 15 amino acids. Germline CDR1 reads ENHRY; CDR2 reads SYGVKD. Losses at the gene ends were 4 bases for V and 1 base for J; bases not matched to a gene: 3.

The rearrangement uses TRBV3-1 (or the pseudogene TRBV3-2) and TRBJ2-7; D not certain. V was cut by 0 bases and J by 2 bases, with 11 bases left in between. The germline CDR1 and CDR2 sequences are LGHDT and YNNKEL (reference sequence). The CDR3 spans 15 residues. In DNA form, the CDR3 reads TGTGCCAGCAGCCAAGATAAGCCACTGACCTACGAGCAGTACTTC. Protein: CASSQDKPLTYEQYF.

The V call is TRBV5-1, the J call TRBJ2-2; D not certain. Germline V gives CDR1 SGHRS, CDR2 YFSETQ. V lost 4 bases and J lost 2, with 3 bases in between. CDR3 size: 12 residues. In DNA, the CDR3 is TGCGCCAGCAGCCTCAACACCGGGGAGCTGTTTTTT. As protein: CASSLNTGELFF. The variable domain in full, with the rest retrieved from reference TRBV5-1 and TRBJ2-2, is KAGVTQTPRYLIKTRGQQVTLSCSPISGHRSVSWYQQTPGQGLQFLFEYFSETQRNKGNFPGRFSGRQFSNSRSEMNVSTLELGDSALYLCASSLNTGELFFGEGSRLTVL.

This clone occurred once. The V call is TRBV18, the J call TRBJ2-5; D is uncertain. Trimming removed 2 bases at V and 6 bases at J, with 7 bases between. The CDR3 has 12 residues. The germline V gene has CDR1 KGHSH and CDR2 LQKENI. CDR3 in DNA: TGTGCCAGCTCACCAAGTTTCCAGACCCAGTACTTC. Protein product: CASSPSFQTQYF.

The V gene is TRBV5-1, the J gene TRBJ2-7; the match to TRBD2 covers 12 bases. The CDR3 length is 18 residues. V dropped 4 bases and J dropped 0; count of bases not matched to a gene: 11. CDR1 is SGHRS and CDR2 is YFSETQ in the germline V gene. The CDR3, as DNA: TGCGCCAGCAGCAAACTAGCGGGAGGACCACATAACTCCTACGAGCAGTACTTC. Protein sequence: CASSKLAGGPHNSYEQYF. Full variable domain (missing parts from reference TRBV5-1 and TRBJ2-7): KAGVTQTPRYLIKTRGQQVTLSCSPISGHRSVSWYQQTPGQGLQFLFEYFSETQRNKGNFPGRFSGRQFSNSRSEMNVSTLELGDSALYLCASSKLAGGPHNSYEQYFGPGTRLTVT.

V gene TRBV4-1 combines with J gene TRBJ1-4; D remains ambiguous. The CDR3 contains 15 residues. V lost 1 base and J lost 4, with 10 bases in between. Germline V gene sequence: CDR1 MGHRA, CDR2 YSYEKL. The CDR3 nucleotides read TGCGCCAGCAGCCAAGTCACGGGCAGTAATGAAAAACTGTTTTTT. Amino acids: CASSQVTGSNEKLFF.

The rearrangement uses TRBV4-2 and TRBJ1-4; D might be TRBD1 (6 bases). Germline lookup yields CDR1 LGHNA and CDR2 YNFKEQ. Deletions cut 0 bases from V and 7 bases from J, with 15 bases between. This CDR3 has 16 residues. The CDR3 bases are TGTGCCAGCAGCCAAGATGAAGGCCAGGGGAGTGAAAAACTGTTTTTT. This encodes CASSQDEGQGSEKLFF.